This TCR beta chain was retrieved from a study of blood T cells in healthy people across ages. Study results and limitations: Naive T cell percentage strongly correlated with TCR beta diversity. Estimated diversity that came from one million T cells was considered an underestimate.

Combining a sample-barcoded 5' primer with a J-beta primer mix, a second PCR ran for 7 to 11 cycles. TCRdb called the 5' RACE reads again in MiXCR, with one record for every CDR3 protein. The sample carries around 500,000 distinct CDR3 sequences, 27% recorded once. Points on this clonotype: Its antigen is currently unknown.

With 5 bases removed from V and 8 bases from J, the gap between germline ends came to 12 bases. Germline V gene sequence: CDR1 SGHTA, CDR2 FQGNSA. This CDR3 has 13 amino acids. In addition, the sample was reused for a study of T cells of mothers and their children. From that report: Maternal samples each gave over 9 million TCR beta CDR3 reads, and child samples approximately 3 million each. Related and unrelated pairs show TCR recombination output that thymic selection shapes similarly.

This receptor was identified in a boy younger than 10 in good health. The sample comprised blood. The V call is TRBV7-2, the J call TRBJ1-4, with a weak D call TRBD1 (5 bases). CDR3 amino acids: CTSSRGLGEKLFF. The CDR3 coding sequence is TGTACCAGCAGCCGGGGGTTGGGGGAAAAACTGTTTTTT.